Presented here are 29 T cell receptor beta chains from one specimen sequenced in a study of long-term antiretroviral therapy in people with HIV. Sequencing relied on immunoSEQ assay v3.0, run at survey level. Clones were sequenced by immunoSEQ multiplex PCR, and TCRdb holds only the in-frame ones, with some missing. Of about 25,000 clones listed, 70% to 90% are singletons. Here the sequenced sample was unsorted PBMCs, taken about 4.3 years after starting antiretroviral therapy. These receptors were collected from a man aged 25 to 40 with HIV.

In its sample, this clone was seen once. The chain employs TRBV14 and TRBJ2-7; D may be TRBD1 (6 bases). Germline-derived CDR1 and CDR2 are SGHDN and FVKESK. CDR3 length: 15 amino acids. V shed 4 bases and J shed 2 bases, with 15 bases lying between them. The CDR3 here is CASSRIGDTAYEQYF. CDR3 DNA sequence: TGTGCCAGCAGCCGTATTGGGGACACCGCCTACGAGCAGTACTTC.

The chain uses TRBV5-1 and TRBJ1-5, with 9 positions matching TRBD1. CDR1 is SGHRS, CDR2 YFSETQ, per germline. This CDR3 contains 15 residues. Germline trimming cut 0 bases from V and 4 bases from J; bases unmatched to any gene: 2. CDR3 amino acids: CASSLGQGGNQPQHF. The CDR3 coding sequence is TGCGCCAGCAGCTTGGGACAGGGGGGGAATCAGCCCCAGCATTTT.

The chain couples TRBV5-1 to TRBJ1-2; D perhaps matches TRBD1 (6 bases). In germline, CDR1 is SGHRS, CDR2 YFSETQ. This CDR3 is 17 amino acids long. V shed 0 bases and J shed 5 bases, with 20 bases lying between them. CDR3 loop: CASSLGSPGELLYGYTF. The CDR3 DNA reads as TGCGCCAGCAGCTTGGGATCGCCAGGGGAACTACTATATGGCTACACCTTC.

This chain joins TRBV4-3 and TRBJ2-2; the match to TRBD2 covers 10 bases. Germline CDR1 is LGHNA and CDR2 is YSLEER. V was pared by 2 bases and J by 6 bases, with 6 bases of the junction left unmatched. This CDR3 has 16 residues. In nucleotides, the CDR3 is TGCGCCAGCAGCCAACAACTAGCGGGGCTGCCCGGGGAGCTGTTTTTT. It yields the protein CASSQQLAGLPGELFF.

V usage is TRBV7-9 and J usage is TRBJ1-5; D possibly corresponds to TRBD1 (6 bases). V lost 1 base and J lost 0, with 13 bases in between. Germline lookup yields CDR1 SEHNR and CDR2 FQNEAQ (reference sequence). This CDR3 has 17 amino acids. The CDR3 DNA reads TGTGCCAGCAGCTTAGGCGGGACACCTTATAGCAATCAGCCCCAGCATTTT. Protein: CASSLGGTPYSNQPQHF.

The J gene is TRBJ1-2, the V gene TRBV5-1; tentative D call: TRBD1 (5 bases). Germline V gene sequence: CDR1 SGHRS, CDR2 YFSETQ. V dropped 4 bases and J dropped 8 bases, with 15 bases sitting between them. The CDR3 length is 13 residues. Here the CDR3 reads CASSQAFGDGYTF. The CDR3 DNA follows: TGCGCCAGCAGCCAGGCCTTCGGGGACGGCTACACCTTC.

The V and J genes are TRBV7-2 and TRBJ2-2; 8 nucleotides line up with TRBD1. The CDR3 covers 18 residues. V shed 5 bases, J shed 0 bases, and the junction held 11 bases outside the gene matches. Germline values: CDR1 SGHTA, CDR2 FQGNSA. Written as DNA, the CDR3 is TGTGCCAGCAGCCCGAATCCCGGGACAGGACCGAACACCGGGGAGCTGTTTTTT. Residues: CASSPNPGTGPNTGELFF.

The chain combines TRBV6-5 with TRBJ2-1; 10 bases fit TRBD2. The CDR3 loop spans 14 amino acids. V lost 6 bases to trimming and J lost 5 bases; unmatched junction nucleotides: 4. The germline V gene encodes CDR1 MNHEY and CDR2 SVGAGI. The CDR3: CASSPGTSDNEQFF. CDR3 nucleotides: TGTGCCAGCAGCCCCGGGACTAGCGACAATGAGCAGTTCTTC.

The chain has TRBV9 and TRBJ2-1; the D is unclear. Germline V gene lookup returns CDR1 SGDLS and CDR2 YYNGEE. CDR3 length: 16 residues. V lost 3 bases and J lost 0, with 13 bases in between. Written as DNA, the CDR3 is TGTGCCAGCAGCGGGTACATGGGAAGCTCCTACAATGAGCAGTTCTTC. Translation gives CASSGYMGSSYNEQFF.

The chain employs TRBV6-5 and TRBJ2-7, with a tentative D call TRBD1 (6 bases). V was trimmed by 5 bases and J by 2 bases, leaving 13 bases between them. CDR3 size: 14 residues. Germline V gene sequence: CDR1 MNHEY, CDR2 SVGAGI. CDR3 sequence reads: CASSLDRNTYEQYF. CDR3 DNA: TGTGCCAGCAGTCTGGACAGAAATACCTACGAGCAGTACTTC.

The chain is built from TRBV7-2 and TRBJ1-2, with 8 bases that match TRBD1. Per germline, CDR1 SGHTA and CDR2 FQGNSA. The CDR3 loop spans 13 amino acids. The J segment lost 8 bases and the V segment lost 5 bases, leaving 7 bases of the junction unmatched. CDR3 DNA sequence: TGTGCCAGCAGCCCCGACAGGGGTTACGGCTACACCTTC. Translated, it gives CASSPDRGYGYTF.

The V gene is TRBV27, the J gene TRBJ2-1; D is unclear. The length of the CDR3 is 16 residues. Trimming removed 1 base at V and 5 bases at J, with 15 bases between. Germline V gives CDR1 MNHEY, CDR2 SMNVEV (reference sequence). CDR3 DNA: TGTGCCAGCAGTTTATTCCGCACAACCCTCAACAATGAGCAGTTCTTC. It translates to CASSLFRTTLNNEQFF.

The chain links TRBV7-9 to TRBJ1-5; perhaps TRBD1 as D (5 bases). The V end was cut by 4 bases, the J end by 6 bases, with 13 bases between. The CDR3 extends over 14 amino acids. Germline V CDR1 and CDR2: SEHNR, FQNEAQ (reference sequence). CDR3 residues: CASSSSGEGQPQHF. CDR3 coding DNA: TGTGCCAGCAGCTCCTCGGGGGAAGGTCAGCCCCAGCATTTT.

J is TRBJ2-7 and V is TRBV19; 8 nucleotides align to TRBD1. Germline lookup yields CDR1 LNHDA and CDR2 SQIVND (reference sequence). J lost 6 bases, V lost 10 bases, and 8 bases had no gene match. The CDR3 has 12 residues. DNA of the CDR3: TGTGCCACCGGACAGGGAAGCGGCGAGCAGTACTTC. Its translation: CATGQGSGEQYF.

The CDR3 is CSVDGQGGRNEQYF. The CDR3 DNA sequence: TGCAGCGTTGACGGGCAGGGTGGGAGGAACGAGCAGTACTTC. The chain has TRBV29-1 and TRBJ2-7; D is perhaps TRBD2 (6 bases). The CDR3 has 14 residues. The ends were cut back, 3 bases at V and 5 bases at J, with 17 bases in the middle. The germline V gene encodes CDR1 SQVTM and CDR2 ANQGSEA.

The V gene is TRBV5-6, the J gene TRBJ2-7; D gene unclear. Germline V gene data show CDR1 as SGHDT and CDR2 as YYEEEE. The germline V and J ends were trimmed by 4 bases and 6 bases, with 11 bases remaining between them. There are 12 residues in the CDR3. The CDR3 nucleotides read TGTGCCAGCAGCCTTCTTCCCTCCGAGCAGTACTTC. It yields the protein CASSLLPSEQYF. Looking up the rest from reference TRBV5-6 and TRBJ2-7 gives the full variable domain: DAGVTQSPTHLIKTRGQQVTLRCSPKSGHDTVSWYQQALGQGPQFIFQYYEEEERQRGNFPDRFSGHQFPNYSSELNVNALLLGDSALYLCASSLLPSEQYFGPGTRLTVT.

A single count supports this clone. The J gene is TRBJ1-2, the V gene TRBV9; D is unclear. The germline V and J ends were trimmed by 3 bases and 4 bases, with 13 bases remaining between them. Germline V gene lookup returns CDR1 SGDLS and CDR2 YYNGEE. The CDR3 spans 14 residues. As DNA, the CDR3 is TGTGCCAGCAGCGCCCCCGGGAGACTCTATGGCTACACCTTC. Translating it yields CASSAPGRLYGYTF.

As concerns this clone: Here the CDR3 omits its conserved ending phenylalanine or tryptophan, so a read error is the likely source. It is unclear where the CDR3 begins or ends on the DNA, so no DNA is shown, and the CDR3 is as TCRdb lists it. V gene TRBV6-6 combines with J gene TRBJ1-1. Germline V gene sequence: CDR1 MNHNY, CDR2 SVGAGI (reference sequence). With termini counted, the CDR3 has 9 amino acids. CDR3 protein: CASTPGTLL.

J is TRBJ1-2 and V is TRBV7-8; tentatively, D is TRBD1 (6 bases). Germline assignment: CDR1 SGHVS and CDR2 FQNEAQ. This CDR3 is built from 13 residues. Trimming removed 5 bases at V and 3 bases at J, with 10 bases between. The chain's CDR3 is CASSQGGYYGYTF. CDR3 DNA: TGTGCCAGCAGCCAAGGGGGGTACTATGGCTACACCTTC. Drawing the rest from reference TRBV7-8 and TRBJ1-2, the complete variable domain is GAGVSQSPRYKVAKRGQDVALRCDPISGHVSLFWYQQALGQGPEFLTYFQNEAQLDKSGLPSDRFFAERPEGSVSTLKIQRTQQEDSAVYLCASSQGGYYGYTFGSGTRLTVV.

The chain uses TRBV5-1 and TRBJ2-7; D remains unclear. V was cut by 0 bases and J by 4 bases, with 14 bases left in between. This CDR3 is built from 15 residues. Per the germline V gene, CDR1 is SGHRS and CDR2 is YFSETQ. Here the CDR3 reads CASSLEGSGPYEQYF. For the CDR3, the DNA is TGCGCCAGCAGCTTGGAGGGATCCGGACCTTACGAGCAGTACTTC.

The V gene is TRBV13, the J gene TRBJ2-5; a weak D match, TRBD1 (5 bases). This CDR3 contains 13 residues. The ends were cut back, 5 bases at V and 5 bases at J, with 12 bases in the middle. Germline V gives CDR1 PRHDT, CDR2 FYEKMQ (reference sequence). The DNA for the CDR3 is TGTGCCAGCAGCCCCCAGGGTCTGGAGACCCAGTACTTC. It yields the protein CASSPQGLETQYF.

The chain couples TRBV9 to TRBJ2-5; a weak D match, TRBD1 (6 bases). There are 15 residues in the CDR3. V was trimmed by 0 bases and J by 4 bases, leaving 13 bases between them. The germline V gene encodes CDR1 SGDLS and CDR2 YYNGEE. CDR3 region: CASSVGQGWGETQYF. In DNA, the CDR3 is TGTGCCAGCAGCGTAGGCCAGGGGTGGGGAGAGACCCAGTACTTC.

The chain couples TRBV5-6 to TRBJ1-5; D call uncertain. The germline CDR1 and CDR2 sequences are SGHDT and YYEEEE. Deletions cut 5 bases from V and 5 bases from J, with 14 bases between. The CDR3 is 14 residues long. The CDR3 loop reads CASSFSSKYQPQHF. The CDR3 DNA is TGTGCCAGCAGTTTCAGCAGTAAATATCAGCCCCAGCATTTT.

The chain joins TRBV6-6 to TRBJ2-3; possible D gene TRBD1, 6 bases. Trimming left V 0 bases short and J 3 bases short, with 7 bases between. This CDR3 spans 14 amino acids. Per germline, CDR1 MNHNY and CDR2 SVGAGI (reference sequence). The CDR3 is CASSYSRGTDTQYF. DNA for the CDR3: TGTGCCAGCAGTTACTCGAGGGGGACAGATACGCAGTATTTT.

This chain joins TRBV12-5 and TRBJ2-2, with 8 bases aligning to TRBD1. The CDR3 covers 13 residues. V was pared by 6 bases and J by 9 bases, with 6 bases of the junction left unmatched. The germline V gene has CDR1 LGHNT and CDR2 FRNRAP. CDR3 residues: CASGQWTGRELFF. CDR3 bases: TGTGCTAGTGGACAATGGACAGGGAGGGAGCTGTTTTTT.

The CDR3 nucleotides read TGTGCCAGCAGCTCCCACCCCCGACGGACGAACACCGGGGAGCTGTTTTTT. Translated: CASSSHPRRTNTGELFF. The chain carries TRBV11-1 and TRBJ2-2; no firm D call. V lost 4 bases and J lost 0, with 15 bases in between. Germline CDR1 and CDR2: SGHAT and FQDESV (reference sequence). CDR3 size: 17 residues.

This chain uses TRBV2 with TRBJ2-7; D gene uncertain. This CDR3 has 13 amino acids. The germline V and J ends were trimmed by 1 base and 3 bases, with 7 bases remaining between them. The germline CDR1 and CDR2 sequences are SNHLY and FYNNEI. The CDR3, as DNA: TGTGCCAGCAGTGAAGATCCGGGCTACGAGCAGTACTTC. Its translation is CASSEDPGYEQYF.

The chain combines TRBV19 with TRBJ1-4, with a weak D call TRBD1 (5 bases). This CDR3 contains 15 residues. V was clipped by 4 bases and J by 5 bases, with 14 bases between them. CDR1 is LNHDA and CDR2 is SQIVND in the germline V gene (reference sequence). This CDR3 reads CASSTVAAGNEKLFF. The CDR3 coding sequence is TGTGCCAGTAGTACTGTAGCGGCAGGGAATGAAAAACTGTTTTTT.

This clone was seen a few times. V usage is TRBV5-4 and J usage is TRBJ2-7; unclear D gene. Trimming stripped 1 base from V and 3 bases from J, with 11 bases between. The CDR3 length is 14 residues. The germline V gene encodes CDR1 SGHNT and CDR2 YYREEE (reference sequence). The CDR3 spells CASSLKGMGYEQYF. The DNA of the CDR3 is TGTGCCAGCAGCTTGAAAGGAATGGGCTACGAGCAGTACTTC.